This TCR beta chain came from a study of T cell responses to AZD1222 COVID-19 vaccine. This CDR3 has 16 residues. Trimming cost V 0 bases and J 0 bases, with 6 bases left between them. The germline V gene encodes CDR1 MNHEY and CDR2 SMNVEV (reference sequence). Profiling relied on immunoSEQ multiplex PCR, and the TCRdb table lists in-frame clones only, not all of them. The table records under 150,000 clones, approximately 89% of them present only once. Study-level points and caveats: Reports say nearly half of spike-specific TCRs go after unmutated variant regions.

With regard to this clone: What it binds is unknown.

The V and J genes are TRBV27 and TRBJ2-6; D is unresolved. This sample comprised peripheral blood, obtained on day 0 of AZD1222 vaccination. This clonotype was obtained from an adult in good health. The CDR3 loop is CASSLSVGSGANVLTF. CDR3 coding DNA: TGTGCCAGCAGTTTATCTGTTGGCTCTGGGGCCAACGTCCTGACTTTC. The entire variable domain, with the rest obtained from reference TRBV27 and TRBJ2-6, is as follows: EAQVTQNPRYLITVTGKKLTVTCSQNMNHEYMSWYRQDPGLGLRQIYYSMNVEVTDKGDVPEGYKVSRKEKRNFPLILESPSPNQTSLYFCASSLSVGSGANVLTFGAGSRLTVL.